These T cell receptor beta chains were read from a single sample in a study of blood T cell repertoires in COVID-19. The protocol was immunoSEQ multiplex PCR, while the TCRdb copy is restricted to in-frame clones and leaves out a portion. Altogether some 270,000 clones are present, more than 85% being singletons, with the ten largest covering roughly 2.8%. The sample consisted of PBMCs or T cells enriched from blood (not recorded which). These receptors were taken from a man aged 40-49 years who had been exposed to COVID-19. Both conserved end residues are part of each CDR3. The D gene is left open where the match is weak. Rows give clone size only sometimes, using once, few, many, or a class for an expanded clone.

j_call: TRBJ1-3; d_call: TRBD1; cdr3_length: 19; clone_size: -; v_call: TRBV9; cdr3_nt: TGTGCCAGCAGCGTCCCAGGGGGACAGGAAGGTTTCTCTGGAAACACCATATATTTT; cdr3_aa: CASSVPGGQEGFSGNTIYF
j_call: TRBJ2-7; d_call: TRBD1; cdr3_length: 15; clone_size: -; v_call: TRBV11-2; cdr3_nt: TGTGCCAGCAGCTCACCCGGACAGGGCCCCTACGAGCAGTACTTC; cdr3_aa: CASSSPGQGPYEQYF
j_call: TRBJ2-1; d_call: -; cdr3_length: 15; clone_size: -; v_call: TRBV24-1; cdr3_nt: TGTGCCACCAGTGCCAGAGGGAGAGATCACAATGAGCAGTTCTTC; cdr3_aa: CATSARGRDHNEQFF
j_call: TRBJ2-2; d_call: TRBD2; cdr3_length: 18; clone_size: -; v_call: TRBV27; cdr3_nt: TGTGCCAGCAGGCTTACTTGGGGGACTAGCGGGAACACCGGGGAGCTGTTTTTT; cdr3_aa: CASRLTWGTSGNTGELFF
j_call: TRBJ1-1; d_call: -; cdr3_length: 18; clone_size: -; v_call: TRBV9; cdr3_nt: TGTGCCGACCCGACCACATCTCCCGAGGTGGTTGAATTCTCTGAAGCTTTCTTT; cdr3_aa: CADPTTSPEVVEFSEAFF
j_call: TRBJ1-1; d_call: TRBD1; cdr3_length: 15; clone_size: -; v_call: TRBV27; cdr3_nt: TGTGCCAGCAGTCCTTGGGACAGACTGAACACTGAAGCTTTCTTT; cdr3_aa: CASSPWDRLNTEAFF
j_call: TRBJ2-1; d_call: TRBD2; cdr3_length: 15; clone_size: -; v_call: TRBV28; cdr3_nt: TGTGCCAGCGTGGGGGGGGAGGGACTCGGCAATGAGCAGTTCTTC; cdr3_aa: CASVGGEGLGNEQFF
j_call: TRBJ2-1; d_call: TRBD2; cdr3_length: 14; clone_size: once; v_call: TRBV19; cdr3_nt: TGTGCCAGTACTCGGGCGGGAGACTACAATGAGCAGTTCTTC; cdr3_aa: CASTRAGDYNEQFF
j_call: TRBJ2-7; d_call: -; cdr3_length: 14; clone_size: -; v_call: TRBV24-1; cdr3_nt: TGTGCCACCAGTGACCGCGGGACAGCTTACGAGCAGTACTTC; cdr3_aa: CATSDRGTAYEQYF
j_call: TRBJ2-1; d_call: TRBD2; cdr3_length: 14; clone_size: -; v_call: TRBV5-1; cdr3_nt: TGCGCCAGCAGCACCGGGACTAGCGGGAATGAGCAGTTCTTC; cdr3_aa: CASSTGTSGNEQFF
j_call: TRBJ1-1; d_call: -; cdr3_length: 15; clone_size: -; v_call: TRBV19; cdr3_nt: TGTGCCAGTAGTACAATACCATCTATTGTCACTGAAGCTTTCTTT; cdr3_aa: CASSTIPSIVTEAFF
j_call: TRBJ2-1; d_call: -; cdr3_length: 16; clone_size: -; v_call: TRBV27; cdr3_nt: TGTGCCAGCAGTTTATCTACCACGAGCTCCTACAATGAGCAGTTCTTC; cdr3_aa: CASSLSTTSSYNEQFF
j_call: TRBJ2-7; d_call: TRBD1; cdr3_length: 16; clone_size: -; v_call: TRBV5-6; cdr3_nt: TGTGCCAGCAGCTTGGTTCCGGGACAGGGAATGCACGAGCAGTACTTC; cdr3_aa: CASSLVPGQGMHEQYF
j_call: TRBJ1-4; d_call: -; cdr3_length: 18; clone_size: -; v_call: TRBV19; cdr3_nt: TGTGCCAGTAGCCCCTATAATCCGGGCCGGCCGGGAAAGGAAAAACTGTTTTTT; cdr3_aa: CASSPYNPGRPGKEKLFF
j_call: TRBJ2-7; d_call: TRBD1; cdr3_length: 17; clone_size: -; v_call: TRBV7-6; cdr3_nt: TGTGCCAGCAGCTTCAAGACAGGGGGCATGGAAACCTACGAGCAGTACTTC; cdr3_aa: CASSFKTGGMETYEQYF
j_call: TRBJ1-5; d_call: -; cdr3_length: 16; clone_size: -; v_call: TRBV27; cdr3_nt: TGTGCCAGCAGTTTCTCGAAGGCAGGAATTATTCAGCCCCAGCATTTT; cdr3_aa: CASSFSKAGIIQPQHF
j_call: TRBJ1-1; d_call: -; cdr3_length: 17; clone_size: few; v_call: TRBV18; cdr3_nt: TGTGCCAGCTCACTCGCGGACCAGGGAATAAGGGACACTGAAGCTTTCTTT; cdr3_aa: CASSLADQGIRDTEAFF
j_call: TRBJ2-2; d_call: -; cdr3_length: 15; clone_size: -; v_call: TRBV7-9; cdr3_nt: TGTGCCGTAACAGGGTCCGCCTCGAACACCGGGGAGCTGTTTTTT; cdr3_aa: CAVTGSASNTGELFF
j_call: TRBJ2-3; d_call: -; cdr3_length: 15; clone_size: -; v_call: TRBV5-5; cdr3_nt: TGTGCCAGCAGCCCCGGCGGGCTTCTCACAGATACGCAGTATTTT; cdr3_aa: CASSPGGLLTDTQYF
j_call: TRBJ2-2; d_call: -; cdr3_length: 15; clone_size: once; v_call: TRBV5-4; cdr3_nt: TGTGCCAGCAGCTTAGGCGGGACGAACACCGGGGAGCTGTTTTTT; cdr3_aa: CASSLGGTNTGELFF
j_call: TRBJ2-3; d_call: TRBD1; cdr3_length: 16; clone_size: -; v_call: TRBV9; cdr3_nt: TGTGCCAGCAGCCCGCGGCGGACAGGGGGCACAGATACGCAGTATTTT; cdr3_aa: CASSPRRTGGTDTQYF
j_call: TRBJ2-2; d_call: -; cdr3_length: 15; clone_size: -; v_call: TRBV7-9; cdr3_nt: TGTGCCAGCAGCTTAGTAGCGTTCGGCACCGGGGAGCTGTTTTTT; cdr3_aa: CASSLVAFGTGELFF
j_call: TRBJ2-3; d_call: TRBD2; cdr3_length: 14; clone_size: -; v_call: TRBV7-9; cdr3_nt: TGTGCCAGCAAAGGACTAGCGGGAACAGATACGCAGTATTTT; cdr3_aa: CASKGLAGTDTQYF
j_call: TRBJ2-7; d_call: TRBD2; cdr3_length: 15; clone_size: -; v_call: TRBV28; cdr3_nt: TGTGCCAGCCTCCTCAGCCGTCGGGGGGGTCTCGAGCAGTACTTC; cdr3_aa: CASLLSRRGGLEQYF
j_call: TRBJ2-7; d_call: TRBD1; cdr3_length: 15; clone_size: -; v_call: TRBV7-3; cdr3_nt: TGTGCCAGCAGCTTAACGGCAGGGGGCTTTTACGAGCAGTACTTC; cdr3_aa: CASSLTAGGFYEQYF
j_call: TRBJ1-5; d_call: -; cdr3_length: 15; clone_size: -; v_call: TRBV7-2; cdr3_nt: TGTGCCAGCAGCAGGGGTCTTACTAGCAATCAGCCCCAGCATTTT; cdr3_aa: CASSRGLTSNQPQHF
j_call: TRBJ2-7; d_call: TRBD2; cdr3_length: 13; clone_size: -; v_call: TRBV30; cdr3_nt: TGTGCCTGCGGGGGGACCTTATCCTACGAGCAGTACTTC; cdr3_aa: CACGGTLSYEQYF
j_call: TRBJ2-7; d_call: TRBD2; cdr3_length: 15; clone_size: once; v_call: TRBV6-1; cdr3_nt: TGTGCCAGCAGTGAACTCCCCCTAGCGGTGTACGAGCAGTACTTC; cdr3_aa: CASSELPLAVYEQYF
j_call: TRBJ2-2; d_call: TRBD2; cdr3_length: 15; clone_size: -; v_call: TRBV5-1; cdr3_nt: TGCGCCAGCTCTGGACTAGCGGGAGGCACCGGGGAGCTGTTTTTT; cdr3_aa: CASSGLAGGTGELFF
j_call: TRBJ2-3; d_call: TRBD2; cdr3_length: 15; clone_size: -; v_call: TRBV6-5; cdr3_nt: TGTGCCAGCAGTCGGGCGGGGGGCCGAACAGATACGCAGTATTTT; cdr3_aa: CASSRAGGRTDTQYF
j_call: TRBJ1-1; d_call: -; cdr3_length: 12; clone_size: few; v_call: TRBV2; cdr3_nt: TGTGCCAGCAGCCCAGGGTATACTGAAGCTTTCTTT; cdr3_aa: CASSPGYTEAFF
j_call: TRBJ2-1; d_call: -; cdr3_length: 16; clone_size: -; v_call: TRBV3-1/TRBV3-2; cdr3_nt: TGTGCCAGCAGCCAAGGTGGTAGTGGTAGTTACAATGAGCAGTTCTTC; cdr3_aa: CASSQGGSGSYNEQFF
j_call: TRBJ2-7; d_call: TRBD2; cdr3_length: 12; clone_size: -; v_call: TRBV29-1; cdr3_nt: TGCAGCGTTGGGGGGGGAGGCCACGAGCAGTACTTC; cdr3_aa: CSVGGGGHEQYF
j_call: TRBJ1-2; d_call: -; cdr3_length: 15; clone_size: -; v_call: TRBV3-1/TRBV3-2; cdr3_nt: TGTGCCAGCAGCCAAGATCGCCCGGGGGGGTCGGGCTACACCTTC; cdr3_aa: CASSQDRPGGSGYTF
j_call: TRBJ2-7; d_call: TRBD2; cdr3_length: 13; clone_size: few; v_call: TRBV27; cdr3_nt: TGTGCCAGCAGTCGACTAGCGGGAGACGAGCAGTACTTC; cdr3_aa: CASSRLAGDEQYF
j_call: TRBJ2-7; d_call: -; cdr3_length: 15; clone_size: -; v_call: TRBV7-6; cdr3_nt: TGTGCCAGCAGCCAACACGCGGGGCCCACCTACGAGCAGTACTTC; cdr3_aa: CASSQHAGPTYEQYF
j_call: TRBJ1-5; d_call: TRBD1; cdr3_length: 18; clone_size: -; v_call: TRBV6-1; cdr3_nt: TGTGCCAGCAGTGGGACAGGGGGGGCCCCCTATAGCAATCAGCCCCAGCATTTT; cdr3_aa: CASSGTGGAPYSNQPQHF
j_call: TRBJ1-5; d_call: TRBD1; cdr3_length: 15; clone_size: -; v_call: TRBV18; cdr3_nt: TGTGCCAGCTCACTTGGACAGGGGGCTAATCAGCCCCAGCATTTT; cdr3_aa: CASSLGQGANQPQHF
j_call: TRBJ2-3; d_call: -; cdr3_length: 15; clone_size: -; v_call: TRBV5-1; cdr3_nt: TGCGCCAGCAGCCATCAAGCGGCGCTCACAGATACGCAGTATTTT; cdr3_aa: CASSHQAALTDTQYF
j_call: TRBJ1-5; d_call: -; cdr3_length: 14; clone_size: -; v_call: TRBV27; cdr3_nt: TGTGCCAGCGGATGGACAGCCCAAAATCAGCCCCAGCATTTT; cdr3_aa: CASGWTAQNQPQHF
j_call: TRBJ2-1; d_call: TRBD2; cdr3_length: 16; clone_size: -; v_call: TRBV4-1; cdr3_nt: TGCGCCAGCAGCTCCATGAGCGGGAGTTCCTACAATGAGCAGTTCTTC; cdr3_aa: CASSSMSGSSYNEQFF
j_call: TRBJ1-1; d_call: -; cdr3_length: 14; clone_size: -; v_call: TRBV7-3; cdr3_nt: TGTGCCAGCAGCTTTTTTCCAGGGGACACTGAAGCTTTCTTT; cdr3_aa: CASSFFPGDTEAFF
j_call: TRBJ1-1; d_call: TRBD1; cdr3_length: 13; clone_size: -; v_call: TRBV19; cdr3_nt: TGTGCCAGTAGCCTGGGACAGCCATTTGGAGCTTTCTTT; cdr3_aa: CASSLGQPFGAFF
j_call: TRBJ1-2; d_call: -; cdr3_length: 12; clone_size: -; v_call: TRBV7-9; cdr3_nt: TGTGCCAGCAGCCAGGGCCTCTATGGCTACACCTTC; cdr3_aa: CASSQGLYGYTF
j_call: TRBJ1-2; d_call: -; cdr3_length: 13; clone_size: -; v_call: TRBV29-1; cdr3_nt: TGCAGCGTCCCCTCTTCGGGTCACGGTGGCTACACCTTC; cdr3_aa: CSVPSSGHGGYTF
j_call: TRBJ1-1; d_call: -; cdr3_length: 15; clone_size: -; v_call: TRBV19; cdr3_nt: TGTGCCAGTAGTTTGGGGCGGTCAGGACACACTGAAGCTTTCTTT; cdr3_aa: CASSLGRSGHTEAFF
j_call: TRBJ1-2; d_call: -; cdr3_length: 13; clone_size: few; v_call: TRBV30; cdr3_nt: TGTGCCTGGAGTGCCGCTCTACTCACGGACAGCCACTTC; cdr3_aa: CAWSAALLTDSHF
j_call: TRBJ2-5; d_call: TRBD2; cdr3_length: 16; clone_size: -; v_call: TRBV5-1; cdr3_nt: TGCGCCAGCAGCTTGGGCCTAGCGGGTACACAAGAGACCCAGTACTTC; cdr3_aa: CASSLGLAGTQETQYF
j_call: TRBJ1-2; d_call: -; cdr3_length: 14; clone_size: once; v_call: TRBV6-1; cdr3_nt: TGTGCCAGCAGTGAAGAATCTAGTCTCTATGGCTACACCTTC; cdr3_aa: CASSEESSLYGYTF
j_call: TRBJ1-1; d_call: -; cdr3_length: 13; clone_size: -; v_call: TRBV2; cdr3_nt: TGTGCCAGCAGCGGAAATCCCCAGAGGGAAGCTTTCTTT; cdr3_aa: CASSGNPQREAFF
j_call: TRBJ1-5; d_call: -; cdr3_length: 10; clone_size: -; v_call: TRBV28; cdr3_nt: TGTGCCAGCAGCTTTCAGCCCCAGCATTTT; cdr3_aa: CASSFQPQHF
j_call: TRBJ1-4; d_call: -; cdr3_length: 18; clone_size: -; v_call: TRBV11-3; cdr3_nt: TGTGCCAGCAGTCCAAGAACGGGGGAAACTTACCCGGAGGAAAAACTGTTTTTT; cdr3_aa: CASSPRTGETYPEEKLFF
j_call: TRBJ2-2; d_call: TRBD2; cdr3_length: 16; clone_size: -; v_call: TRBV9; cdr3_nt: TGTGCCAGCACCCCACTAGCGGTTCCGAACACCGGGGAGCTGTTTTTT; cdr3_aa: CASTPLAVPNTGELFF
j_call: TRBJ2-1; d_call: TRBD2; cdr3_length: 14; clone_size: few; v_call: TRBV29-1; cdr3_nt: TGCAGCGTGGCGACTAGCGGTTCCTACAATGAGCAGTTCTTC; cdr3_aa: CSVATSGSYNEQFF
j_call: TRBJ2-1; d_call: TRBD1; cdr3_length: 14; clone_size: -; v_call: TRBV5-1; cdr3_nt: TGCGCCAGCAGGCAGAGGACAGGGACGGATGAGCAGTTCTTC; cdr3_aa: CASRQRTGTDEQFF
j_call: TRBJ2-1; d_call: -; cdr3_length: 14; clone_size: -; v_call: TRBV11-3; cdr3_nt: TGTGCCAGCAGCTTTTTCGGGGGTAACAATGAGCAGTTCTTC; cdr3_aa: CASSFFGGNNEQFF
j_call: TRBJ1-6; d_call: -; cdr3_length: 15; clone_size: -; v_call: TRBV27; cdr3_nt: TGTGCCAGCAGTTTAATAGCACCGTTAAATTCACCCCTCCACTTT; cdr3_aa: CASSLIAPLNSPLHF
j_call: TRBJ2-1; d_call: -; cdr3_length: 15; clone_size: -; v_call: TRBV9; cdr3_nt: TGTGCCAGCAGCGTAGCGGGTGGAGTCTCCAATGAGCAGTTCTTC; cdr3_aa: CASSVAGGVSNEQFF